This T cell receptor beta chain originates from a study of blood T cells in healthy people across ages. The authors ran a second PCR of 7 to 11 cycles using a sample-barcoded 5' primer and a J-beta primer mix. TCRdb reanalysed the 5' RACE reads using MiXCR and keeps one entry per CDR3 protein. This sample has fewer than 2,000,000 distinct CDR3 sequences; about two fifths occur once, and the top ten carry 23%. The CDR3 runs 15 residues. CDR1 is SGHTA and CDR2 is FQGTGA in the germline V gene. V was pared by 5 bases and J by 6 bases, with 17 bases between. The sample taken for sequencing was blood. This chain joins TRBV7-3 and TRBJ2-1, with D possibly TRBD2 on 6 matching bases. The TCR comes from a human donor in good health. The CDR3 reads CASSPRAGPLNEQFF. CDR3 sequence (DNA): TGTGCCAGCAGCCCCCGGGCGGGGCCCCTCAATGAGCAGTTCTTC.